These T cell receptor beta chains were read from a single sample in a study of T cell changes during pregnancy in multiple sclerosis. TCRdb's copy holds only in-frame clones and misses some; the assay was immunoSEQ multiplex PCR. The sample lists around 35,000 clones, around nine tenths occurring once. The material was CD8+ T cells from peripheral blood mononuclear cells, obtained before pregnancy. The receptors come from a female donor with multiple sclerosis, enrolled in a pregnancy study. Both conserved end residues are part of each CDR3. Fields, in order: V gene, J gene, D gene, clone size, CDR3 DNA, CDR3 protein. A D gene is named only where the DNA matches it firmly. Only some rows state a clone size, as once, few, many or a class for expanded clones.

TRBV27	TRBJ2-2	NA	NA	TGTGCCAGCAGTTTATCGTTAGCGGAGCTGTTTTTT	CASSLSLAELFF
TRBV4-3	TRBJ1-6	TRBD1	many	TGCGCCAGCAGCCAAGTAATACCCGGGACAGGGGGCTCACCCCTCCACTTT	CASSQVIPGTGGSPLHF
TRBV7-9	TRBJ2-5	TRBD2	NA	TGTGCCAGCAGCCCTACTAGCGGGGGTGGTAAGGAGACCCAGTACTTC	CASSPTSGGGKETQYF
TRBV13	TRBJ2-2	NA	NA	TGTGCCAGCAGCTTAGGTGTACTAGCAGGCACCGGGGAGCTGTTTTTT	CASSLGVLAGTGELFF
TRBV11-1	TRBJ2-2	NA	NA	TGTGCTCACGTAGAGGACACCGGGGAGCTGTTTTTT	CAHVEDTGELFF
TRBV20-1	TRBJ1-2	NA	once	TGCAGTGCTAGAGATCGCGGAGGCTACACCTTC	CSARDRGGYTF
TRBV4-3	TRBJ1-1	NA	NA	TGCGCCAGCAGCCAAGATCCGGGGGTGAACACTGAAGCTTTCTTT	CASSQDPGVNTEAFF
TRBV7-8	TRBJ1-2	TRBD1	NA	TGTGCCAGCAGCTTAGCGTTGGCAGGGGGCTACTATGGCTACACCTTC	CASSLALAGGYYGYTF
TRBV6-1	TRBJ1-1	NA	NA	TGTGCCTCCCTTACCCATGGACGGGAGAACACTGAAGCTTTCTTT	CASLTHGRENTEAFF
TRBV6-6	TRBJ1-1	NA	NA	TGTGCCAGCAGTTATTCGGGAGGGAACACTGAAGCTTTCTTT	CASSYSGGNTEAFF
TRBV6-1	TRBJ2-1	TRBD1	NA	TGTGCCAGCAGTACGGGACAGCTTCGTTACAATGAGCAGTTCTTC	CASSTGQLRYNEQFF